This T cell receptor (beta chain) was recovered during a study of T cells after posttransplantation cyclophosphamide. The study's findings and limits: Donor CD8+ memory clones often dominated recipient blood repertoires at later times.

Regarding this clone: Antigen: not known.

Treatment was busulfan-fludarabine conditioning, a marrow graft, and cyclophosphamide on days +3 and +4. TCRdb keeps only in-frame clones here, not all; method: immunoSEQ multiplex PCR. The table shows thousands of clones, with roughly 77% occurring only once. The sequence was obtained from a young adult male patient who received an allogeneic stem cell transplant from a related donor, was CMV-positive, and had acute GVHD only. Some T cells may be provided by the graft donor. This material consisted of PBMCs, taken 1,400 to 1,500 days after allogeneic stem cell transplant with posttransplant cyclophosphamide.

This chain's CDR3 is CAISDRGGTEAFF. CDR3 DNA: TGTGCCATCAGTGATCGGGGGGGCACTGAAGCTTTCTTT. The chain uses TRBV10-3 and TRBJ1-1; possible D gene TRBD1, 5 bases. With 3 bases removed from V and 4 bases from J, the gap between germline ends came to 9 bases. CDR1 ENHRY and CDR2 SYGVKD come from the germline V gene. The CDR3 sequence is 13 residues long.